The T cell receptor (beta chain) described here comes from a study of blood T cell repertoires in COVID-19. Study at large: Sites across the United States, Italy and Spain contributed samples from acute and convalescent COVID-19.

The count of this clone is one. Original processing methods: Reference gene primer amplification yielded estimated nucleated cell counts. Produced via immunoSEQ multiplex PCR; TCRdb's table is partial and in-frame only. D and trimming were read from the DNA, whereas the V and J calls and clone size are those reported in that table. This table holds tens of thousands of clones, over 75% found once. V gave up 5 bases and J gave up 6 bases; unmatched junction bases: 12. From germline, CDR1 is SEHNR and CDR2 FQNEAQ (reference sequence). This CDR3 contains 15 residues. V is TRBV7-9 and J is TRBJ1-2, with TRBD1 matching over 7 bases. The TCR was taken from a man in his 70s with active COVID-19. The specimen sequenced was peripheral blood. CDR3 nucleotides: TGTGCCAGCAGCCCGCTGGACAGGAGGATCGATGGCTACACCTTC. Encoded protein: CASSPLDRRIDGYTF.